The rows below give T cell receptor beta chains drawn from one sample of a study of early T cells in non-severe SARS-CoV-2 infection. TCRdb independently ran MiXCR on the 5' RACE reads; one entry per CDR3 protein. This table has about 64,000 distinct CDR3 sequences, about an eighth appearing once. Sequenced input: whole blood. The receptor set was obtained from an adult who was a healthcare worker with PCR-confirmed SARS-CoV-2 infection or an uninfected control (not recorded which). CDR3s include the opening cysteine and the closing phenylalanine or tryptophan. D genes are given only for firm matches. Expanded clones are given a class, and other clones once, few, many or no size at all.

v_call	j_call	d_call	clone_size	cdr3_aa	cdr3_nt
TRBV5-6	TRBJ2-7	NA	NA	CASSSFYEQYF	TGTGCCAGCAGCTCCTTCTACGAGCAGTACTTC
TRBV6-6	TRBJ2-3	NA	NA	CASSEGPWGADTQYF	TGTGCCAGCAGTGAGGGACCCTGGGGTGCAGATACGCAGTATTTT
TRBV6-6	TRBJ2-1	NA	many	CASSWDTQQFF	TGTGCCAGCAGTTGGGACACTCAGCAGTTCTTC
TRBV19	TRBJ1-6	NA	many	CASSKTTAGYNSPLHF	TGTGCCAGTAGCAAGACAACGGCGGGCTATAATTCACCCCTCCACTTT
TRBV6-4	TRBJ2-3	TRBD1	many	CASSDRATDTQYF	TGTGCCAGCAGCGACAGGGCCACAGATACGCAGTATTTT
TRBV20-1	TRBJ2-5	TRBD1	few	CSAMTGAPQETQYF	TGCAGTGCCATGACAGGGGCCCCCCAAGAGACCCAGTACTTC
TRBV2	TRBJ2-7	NA	NA	CASRFRDGTYEQYF	TGTGCCAGCAGGTTTAGGGACGGAACCTACGAGCAGTACTTC
TRBV19	TRBJ2-5	TRBD2	many	CASSIGLAAYQETQYF	TGTGCCAGTAGTATAGGACTAGCGGCGTACCAAGAGACCCAGTACTTC
TRBV5-6	TRBJ2-7	TRBD1	few	CASSKGTGGYEQYF	TGTGCCAGCAGCAAAGGGACAGGGGGCTACGAGCAGTACTTC
TRBV4-1	TRBJ2-4	TRBD1	many	CASSQEPGQLDIQYF	TGCGCCAGCAGCCAAGAGCCGGGACAGTTGGACATTCAGTACTTC
TRBV18	TRBJ1-1	NA	NA	CASSPFERNTEAFF	TGTGCCAGCTCACCATTCGAGAGGAACACTGAAGCTTTCTTT
TRBV5-1	TRBJ2-3	NA	NA	CASSSGTQGTDTQYF	TGCGCCAGCAGCTCGGGAACCCAAGGCACAGATACGCAGTATTTT
TRBV20-1	TRBJ2-1	TRBD2	few	CSASDSGGAWEQFF	TGCAGTGCTAGTGACAGCGGGGGGGCCTGGGAGCAGTTCTTC
TRBV7-2	TRBJ2-7	NA	NA	CASSLVAGAAYEQYF	TGTGCCAGCAGCTTAGTAGCAGGGGCAGCCTACGAGCAGTACTTC
TRBV7-2	TRBJ1-1	TRBD1	NA	CASSEDRVTEAFF	TGTGCCAGCAGCGAAGACAGGGTCACTGAAGCTTTCTTT
TRBV27	TRBJ2-5	NA	few	CASSLARGETQYF	TGTGCCAGCAGTTTAGCTCGGGGTGAGACCCAGTACTTC
TRBV29-1	TRBJ2-5	NA	NA	CSVEAGIQTQYF	TGCAGCGTTGAAGCTGGGATACAGACCCAGTACTTC
TRBV6-5	TRBJ1-1	NA	NA	CASIRRIGGTIKAFF	TGTGCCAGCATACGACGAATAGGAGGGACCATCAAAGCTTTCTTT
TRBV7-2	TRBJ2-3	NA	many	CASSSGAGTDTQYF	TGTGCCAGCAGCTCCGGGGCCGGCACAGATACGCAGTATTTT
TRBV30	TRBJ2-7	NA	few	CAWRGGQFYEQYF	TGTGCCTGGAGGGGGGGACAGTTCTACGAGCAGTACTTC
TRBV30	TRBJ2-7	NA	many	CAWSKDGSYEQYF	TGTGCCTGGAGTAAGGACGGCTCCTACGAGCAGTACTTC
TRBV10-1	TRBJ2-2	NA	few	CASSERQYTGELFF	TGCGCCAGCAGTGAGAGACAGTACACCGGGGAGCTGTTTTTT
TRBV4-2	TRBJ2-4	NA	NA	CASSQERHAKNIQYF	TGTGCCAGCAGCCAAGAGAGACATGCCAAAAACATTCAGTACTTC
TRBV7-3	TRBJ1-2	TRBD1	many	CASSPNGQDNYGYTF	TGTGCCAGCAGCCCAAACGGACAGGATAACTATGGCTACACCTTC
TRBV29-1	TRBJ2-5	NA	few	CSARDAGEAQYF	TGCAGCGCCCGGGACGCAGGAGAGGCCCAGTACTTC
TRBV12-3/TRBV12-4	TRBJ1-1	NA	NA	CASSTPQGDKAFF	TGTGCCAGCAGCACTCCACAGGGAGACAAAGCTTTCTTT
TRBV5-1	TRBJ1-2	NA	many	CASSFDSDYGYTF	TGCGCCAGCAGCTTTGACAGTGACTATGGCTACACCTTC
TRBV29-1	TRBJ1-1	TRBD1	few	CSVRTGNTEAFF	TGCAGCGTTCGGACAGGAAACACTGAAGCTTTCTTT
TRBV5-4	TRBJ1-5	TRBD1	NA	CASSFQGTDNQPQHF	TGTGCCAGCAGCTTTCAGGGGACAGACAATCAGCCCCAGCATTTT
TRBV4-1	TRBJ1-5	NA	NA	CASSQGLSGDQPQHF	TGCGCCAGCAGCCAAGGGTTATCGGGGGATCAGCCCCAGCATTTT